Each of the 29 T cell receptor beta chains below was sequenced from the same sample in a study of neurological immune-mediated disorders. Each CDR3 protein gets one entry after TCRdb re-called the 5' RACE reads with MiXCR. This table has 120,000 or so distinct CDR3 sequences, roughly 3.2% appearing once. Sequenced input: PBMCs. The receptors shown here come from a young woman with multiple sclerosis.

This clonotype was counted ten times or more. V and J are TRBV5-1 and TRBJ2-1, with D tentatively TRBD2 (6 bases). Germline CDR1 and CDR2: SGHRS and YFSETQ. The CDR3 is 14 residues long. Trimming took off 7 bases at V and 2 bases at J, with 13 bases between the two ends. This CDR3 is CASGSGDTYNEQFF. In nucleotides, the CDR3 is TGCGCCAGCGGTTCGGGGGATACCTACAATGAGCAGTTCTTC.

Concerning this clonotype itself: A much larger clone differs from this one at a single base, so this may be a read error. This sequence joins TRBV20-1 and TRBJ2-5; D is ambiguous. The CDR3 length is 12 residues. Germline V CDR1 and CDR2: DFQATT, SNEGSKA (reference sequence). Between the trimmed V and J ends, which lost 7 bases and 0 bases, there was a span of 9 bases. CDR3: CSEQANQETQYF. CDR3 sequence (DNA): TGCAGTGAGCAGGCCAACCAAGAGACCCAGTACTTC.

This clonotype was seen ten or more times. The chain links TRBV7-2 to TRBJ1-5; no clear D gene. The V gene's germline CDR1 is SGHTA and CDR2 FQGNSA. This CDR3 comprises 14 residues. Deletions cut 2 bases from V and 0 bases from J, with 5 bases between. The CDR3 DNA reads TGTGCCAGCAGCTTAAGGGTTAGCAATCAGCCCCAGCATTTT. Protein product: CASSLRVSNQPQHF.

This clonotype was observed many times. The genes are TRBV27 and TRBJ1-1; unclear D gene. The CDR3 covers 13 residues. From germline, CDR1 is MNHEY and CDR2 SMNVEV (reference sequence). V shed 5 bases and J shed 5 bases, with 12 bases lying between them. The CDR3 DNA reads as TGTGCCAGCAGTCTTGAGGGAGGGACTGAAGCTTTCTTT. Protein sequence: CASSLEGGTEAFF.

The table lists this clonotype with many counts. The chain joins TRBV4-1 to TRBJ2-5; D might be TRBD2 (5 bases). The ends were cut back, 2 bases at V and 0 bases at J, with 13 bases in the middle. This CDR3 is 16 amino acids long. Germline CDR1 and CDR2: MGHRA and YSYEKL. Written as DNA, the CDR3 is TGCGCCAGCAGCCAATCGTGGAGGCGGGACCAAGAGACCCAGTACTTC. Translating it yields CASSQSWRRDQETQYF.

This clonotype was detected many times. This chain uses TRBV5-1 with TRBJ1-1; D is unresolved. V was clipped by 4 bases and J by 5 bases, with 12 bases between them. In germline, CDR1 is SGHRS, CDR2 YFSETQ. The CDR3 has 13 amino acids. In DNA, the CDR3 is TGCGCCAGCAGCACAAGGGAGTGGACTGAAGCTTTCTTT. This encodes CASSTREWTEAFF.

This clonotype occurred many times. This chain connects TRBV6-2 or TRBV6-3 to TRBJ2-6; D is unclear. Germline V CDR1 and CDR2: MNHEY, SVGEGT. This CDR3 spans 16 amino acids. V was pared by 8 bases and J by 2 bases, with 16 bases between. In DNA, the CDR3 is TGTGCCAGCGAAACACCGAGGAGCCCTGGGGCCAACGTCCTGACTTTC. Translation: CASETPRSPGANVLTF.

This clonotype was observed at least ten times. The rearrangement joins TRBV9 to TRBJ1-1; no reliable D call. The CDR3 length is 12 residues. Germline V gives CDR1 SGDLS, CDR2 YYNGEE. V lost 7 bases to trimming and J lost 8 bases, with 15 bases between them. CDR3 nucleotide sequence: TGTGCCAGCGGAAGAGGGTTGGCAGAAGCTTTCTTT. As protein: CASGRGLAEAFF. Full variable domain (outside the CDR3, taken from reference TRBV9 and TRBJ1-1): DSGVTQTPKHLITATGQRVTLRCSPRSGDLSVYWYQQSLDQGLQFLIQYYNGEERAKGNILERFSAQQFPDLHSELNLSSLELGDSALYFCASGRGLAEAFFGQGTRLTVV.

This clonotype was seen at least ten times. The chain carries TRBV12-3 or TRBV12-4 and TRBJ1-5, with 7 bases fitting TRBD1. V gave up 5 bases and J gave up 11 bases; unmatched junction bases: 9. This CDR3 region has 13 residues. CDR3 bases: TGTGCCAGCAGTCTGGGGACAGCTAGGGCCCAGCATTTT. Translation: CASSLGTARAQHF.

Many counts were recorded for this clonotype. CDR3: CASSLVDSSNQPQHF. The CDR3 nucleotides read TGTGCCAGCAGTTTGGTGGACAGCAGCAATCAGCCCCAGCATTTT. This chain connects TRBV12-3 or TRBV12-4 to TRBJ1-5; TRBD1 is a possible D gene (6 bases). The CDR3 sequence is 15 residues long. The V end lost 3 bases, the J end lost 1 base, and 10 bases lay between the germline ends.

In its sample, this clonotype was seen a few times. Possible read error: a much larger clone is one base away. As DNA, the CDR3 is TGCGCCAGCAGCCCCGAGACAGGGTTGGATGAGCAGTTCTTC. The encoded protein is CASSPETGLDEQFF. This sequence joins TRBV5-1 and TRBJ2-1; 7 bases are shared with TRBD1. V was clipped by 4 bases and J by 8 bases; unmatched bases: 9. The CDR3 sequence is 14 residues long. From germline, CDR1 is SGHRS and CDR2 YFSETQ.

The sample holds a few counts of this clonotype. The J gene is TRBJ2-1, the V gene TRBV20-1; D possibly corresponds to TRBD2 (5 bases). Trimming stripped 5 bases from V and 0 bases from J, with 14 bases between. The germline V gene has CDR1 DFQATT and CDR2 SNEGSKA (reference sequence). This CDR3 spans 15 amino acids. The CDR3 DNA sequence: TGCAGTGCTCTCAAAACGGGGAGCTCCTACAATGAGCAGTTCTTC. It encodes CSALKTGSSYNEQFF.

This clonotype has at least ten counts. The V gene is TRBV12-3 or TRBV12-4, the J gene TRBJ1-2; D remains ambiguous. The V gene lost 6 bases and the J gene lost 4 bases, with 18 bases spanning the gap. CDR3 length: 15 residues. The CDR3 region has the DNA TGTGCCAGCAGGCCGGCCGGTTTTGCCAGCTATGGCTACACCTTC. Amino acid sequence: CASRPAGFASYGYTF.

CDR3 in amino acids: CASSPGLYNEQFF. The CDR3 region has the DNA TGTGCCAGCAGCCCCGGACTATACAATGAGCAGTTCTTC. The rearrangement links TRBV5-4 to TRBJ2-1; perhaps TRBD2 as D (6 bases). V lost 4 bases to trimming and J lost 4 bases, with 9 bases between them. The germline gives CDR1 SGHNT, CDR2 YYREEE (reference sequence). The CDR3 spans 13 residues.

This clonotype was found many times. The chain links TRBV29-1 to TRBJ1-2, with 10 bases identical to TRBD1. There are 18 residues in the CDR3. Trimming at V came to 1 base and at J to 1 base, leaving 12 bases not matched to a gene. The germline gives CDR1 SQVTM, CDR2 ANQGSEA. The CDR3: CSVEGLSGTGVDNYGYTF. The CDR3 DNA is TGCAGCGTTGAAGGACTCTCCGGGACAGGGGTGGATAACTATGGCTACACCTTC.

This clonotype was recorded many times. V is TRBV20-1 and J is TRBJ1-4; D call uncertain. Looked up from germline, CDR1 is DFQATT and CDR2 is SNEGSKA (reference sequence). V lost 3 bases and J lost 10, with 12 bases in between. This CDR3 has 12 amino acids. The CDR3 region is CSASLGVGKLFF. In DNA form, the CDR3 reads TGCAGTGCTAGTCTGGGAGTTGGAAAACTGTTTTTT.

Remarks on this clonotype: A single base separates this from a much larger clone, so it may be a read error. The chain couples TRBV19 to TRBJ1-1, with D possibly matching TRBD1 (5 bases). With 5 bases removed from V and 7 bases from J, the gap between germline ends came to 14 bases. CDR3 length: 13 residues. CDR1 LNHDA and CDR2 SQIVND come from the germline V gene (reference sequence). The CDR3 sequence: CASSVAGDGEAFF. The CDR3 nucleotides read TGTGCCAGTAGTGTAGCCGGGGACGGTGAAGCTTTCTTT.

This clonotype was seen repeatedly, ten times or more. The chain is built from TRBV5-6 and TRBJ2-1; 8 bases agree with TRBD2. The V gene end was trimmed by 4 bases and the J gene end by 7 bases; junction bases not matched to a gene: 10. The CDR3 contains 15 residues. Germline CDR1 is SGHDT and CDR2 is YYEEEE. The DNA of the CDR3 is TGTGCCAGCAGCCGCGGACTAGCTTCCCAGAATGAGCAGTTCTTC. Translated: CASSRGLASQNEQFF.

In its sample, this clonotype was seen many times. J is TRBJ1-5 and V is TRBV20-1, with D tentatively TRBD1 (6 bases). Germline values: CDR1 DFQATT, CDR2 SNEGSKA (reference sequence). The CDR3 is 13 amino acids. V dropped 5 bases and J dropped 6 bases, with 14 bases sitting between them. The CDR3 DNA follows: TGCAGTGCTTACAGGGACACGGGTCAGCCCCAGCATTTT. Residues: CSAYRDTGQPQHF.

Many counts were recorded for this clonotype. The chain employs TRBV5-1 and TRBJ2-1; D tentatively fits TRBD1 or TRBD2 (5 bases each). Trimming pared 0 bases from V and 0 bases from J, leaving 13 bases between. The CDR3 is 17 residues long. Germline assignment: CDR1 SGHRS and CDR2 YFSETQ. In DNA, the CDR3 is TGCGCCAGCAGCTTGGTGAGTGCAGGGAGCTCCTACAATGAGCAGTTCTTC. Its protein product is CASSLVSAGSSYNEQFF.

This clonotype was counted ten times or more. The chain employs TRBV5-5 and TRBJ1-5; TRBD1 might be the D (5 bases). Germline CDR1 and CDR2: SGHKS and YYEKEE (reference sequence). The CDR3 spans 15 residues. Trimming took off 4 bases at V and 3 bases at J, with 14 bases between the two ends. This chain's CDR3 is CASSQSGTFNQPQHF. The CDR3 DNA reads as TGTGCCAGCAGCCAATCCGGGACGTTCAATCAGCCCCAGCATTTT.

This clonotype was seen at least ten times. The V call is TRBV27, the J call TRBJ2-7; 7 nucleotides agree with TRBD1. This CDR3 is 13 amino acids long. V shed 3 bases and J 4 bases; nucleotides not matched to a gene: 3. Germline V gene data show CDR1 as MNHEY and CDR2 as SMNVEV (reference sequence). CDR3 loop: CASSFSQGYEQYF. CDR3 nucleotides: TGTGCCAGCAGTTTTTCACAGGGGTACGAGCAGTACTTC.

This clonotype was recorded many times. The V gene is TRBV7-2, the J gene TRBJ2-2; unclear D gene. The germline gives CDR1 SGHTA, CDR2 FQGNSA. The V end was cut by 5 bases, the J end by 4 bases, with 8 bases between. This CDR3 region has 13 residues. This CDR3 is CASSALSTGELFF. The CDR3 nucleotides read TGTGCCAGCAGCGCCCTTAGCACCGGGGAGCTGTTTTTT.

This clonotype was detected ten times or more. An end of the junction differs from the germline gene, which may be a read error. The chain employs TRBV20-1 and TRBJ2-7; unclear D gene. The length of the CDR3 is 12 residues. Germline CDR1 reads DFQATT; CDR2 reads SNEGSKA (reference sequence). CDR3 loop: CSARAIGFEQCF. In nucleotides, the CDR3 is TGCAGTGCTAGAGCGATAGGGTTCGAGCAGTGCTTC.

This clonotype was recorded many times. V is TRBV20-1 and J is TRBJ1-5, with D possibly TRBD1 on 5 matching bases. CDR3 length: 19 residues. V was cut by 2 bases and J by 5 bases, with 28 bases left in between. Per the germline V gene, CDR1 is DFQATT and CDR2 is SNEGSKA (reference sequence). The CDR3 bases are TGCAGTGCTAGACGCTCGGGACTGACAGCGCGCAGCGTTGATCAGCCCCAGCATTTT. This codes for CSARRSGLTARSVDQPQHF.

The table lists this clonotype with many counts. The chain links TRBV7-2 to TRBJ2-7; D call uncertain. This CDR3 is 13 amino acids long. Germline-derived CDR1 and CDR2 are SGHTA and FQGNSA. The V end lost 1 base, the J end lost 6 bases, and 10 bases lay between the germline ends. The CDR3 coding sequence is TGTGCCAGCAGCTTAGTTGGGCGAAGCGAGCAGTACTTC. This codes for CASSLVGRSEQYF.

This clonotype was found many times. The chain employs TRBV20-1 and TRBJ1-5; D possibly corresponds to TRBD1 (5 bases). Trimming shortened V by 1 base and J by 5 bases, and 6 bases separated the two germline ends. The CDR3 runs to 12 residues. Germline lookup yields CDR1 DFQATT and CDR2 SNEGSKA (reference sequence). The CDR3 coding sequence is TGCAGTGCTAGAGCGGGGGATCAGCCCCAGCATTTT. It codes for CSARAGDQPQHF.

This clonotype was counted at least ten times. J is TRBJ1-1 and V is TRBV20-1; D is undetermined. V dropped 3 bases and J dropped 4 bases, with 9 bases sitting between them. The CDR3 is made up of 12 amino acids. The V gene's germline CDR1 is DFQATT and CDR2 SNEGSKA (reference sequence). The CDR3 nucleotides read TGCAGTGCTAGCAGCAGTCTCACTGAAGCTTTCTTT. As protein: CSASSSLTEAFF.

This clonotype was detected ten times or more. This chain links TRBV5-1 with TRBJ2-7; D may match TRBD1 or TRBD2 (6 bases each). Germline values: CDR1 SGHRS, CDR2 YFSETQ. The V gene lost 0 bases and the J gene lost 6 bases, with 10 bases spanning the gap. CDR3 size: 13 residues. CDR3: CASSLGLGGEQYF. DNA of the CDR3: TGCGCCAGCAGCTTGGGACTAGGGGGCGAGCAGTACTTC. Full variable domain (remainder filled in from reference TRBV5-1 and TRBJ2-7): KAGVTQTPRYLIKTRGQQVTLSCSPISGHRSVSWYQQTPGQGLQFLFEYFSETQRNKGNFPGRFSGRQFSNSRSEMNVSTLELGDSALYLCASSLGLGGEQYFGPGTRLTVT.